The rows below give T cell receptor beta chains drawn from one sample of a study of CD8 T cells in Susac syndrome. TCRdb used MiXCR to reprocess the immunoSEQ multiplex PCR reads, holding one entry per CDR3 protein. The sample lists more than 150,000 distinct CDR3 sequences, 92% occurring once. The sequencing sample was made of CD4+ T cells from PBMCs. These receptors came from a human donor in good health. Each CDR3 is given with its conserved first and last residue. The D gene is left open where the match is weak. Only some rows state a clone size, as once, few, many or a class for expanded clones.

abundance: NA
d_gene: TRBD1
j_gene: TRBJ1-1
v_gene: TRBV7-9
CDR3nt: TGTGCCAGCAGCCCCCCCAGGGGGCGAGGGACTGAAGCTTTCTTT
CDR3aa: CASSPPRGRGTEAFF

abundance: NA
d_gene: NA
j_gene: TRBJ1-5
v_gene: TRBV2
CDR3nt: TGTGCCAGCAGTCCCCGCAATCAGCCCCAGCATTTT
CDR3aa: CASSPRNQPQHF

abundance: NA
d_gene: TRBD2
j_gene: TRBJ2-3
v_gene: TRBV18
CDR3nt: TGTGCCAGCTCACCGGGACTAGCTACCACAGATACGCAGTATTTT
CDR3aa: CASSPGLATTDTQYF

abundance: few
d_gene: TRBD1
j_gene: TRBJ2-7
v_gene: TRBV29-1
CDR3nt: TGCAGCGGGGGACAGGGAGGGTCCGAGCAGTACTTC
CDR3aa: CSGGQGGSEQYF

abundance: NA
d_gene: TRBD2
j_gene: TRBJ2-1
v_gene: TRBV28
CDR3nt: TGTGCCAGCAGTCCCCAGGATGGCGGGGGGGGAAATGGGCAGTTCTTC
CDR3aa: CASSPQDGGGGNGQFF

abundance: NA
d_gene: NA
j_gene: TRBJ1-2
v_gene: TRBV7-9
CDR3nt: TGTGCCAGCAGCCCCGGCCTATGGGGGGATTATGGCTACACCTTC
CDR3aa: CASSPGLWGDYGYTF

abundance: once
d_gene: NA
j_gene: TRBJ1-5
v_gene: TRBV11-2
CDR3nt: TGTGCCAGCAGCTTAGTACAGGATCAGCCCCAGCATTTT
CDR3aa: CASSLVQDQPQHF

abundance: NA
d_gene: NA
j_gene: TRBJ2-3
v_gene: TRBV7-9
CDR3nt: TGTGCCAGCAGACCCACCCGGGGACCCACAGATACGCAGTATTTT
CDR3aa: CASRPTRGPTDTQYF

abundance: NA
d_gene: NA
j_gene: TRBJ2-6
v_gene: TRBV9
CDR3nt: TGTGCCAGCAGCGTAGTTAGCTCTGGGGCCAACGTCCTGACTTTC
CDR3aa: CASSVVSSGANVLTF

abundance: NA
d_gene: TRBD2
j_gene: TRBJ2-1
v_gene: TRBV5-1
CDR3nt: TGCGCCAGCAGCTTGGTGGGACTAGCGGGAACTGAGCAGTTCTTC
CDR3aa: CASSLVGLAGTEQFF

abundance: once
d_gene: TRBD1
j_gene: TRBJ1-5
v_gene: TRBV20-1
CDR3nt: TGCAGTGCGATAACCGGGACAGGAGAGCTGTATAGCAATCAGCCCCAGCATTTT
CDR3aa: CSAITGTGELYSNQPQHF

abundance: NA
d_gene: NA
j_gene: TRBJ1-3
v_gene: TRBV6-2/TRBV6-3
CDR3nt: TGTGCCATCACAGAGGGAAACACCATATATTTT
CDR3aa: CAITEGNTIYF

abundance: NA
d_gene: NA
j_gene: TRBJ1-5
v_gene: TRBV2
CDR3nt: TGTGCCAGCATGGTGGGCAGTTATAGCAATCAGCCCCAGCATTTT
CDR3aa: CASMVGSYSNQPQHF

abundance: NA
d_gene: NA
j_gene: TRBJ2-5
v_gene: TRBV5-4
CDR3nt: TGTGCCAGCAGCTTAGTAGGTCAAGAGACCCAGTACTTC
CDR3aa: CASSLVGQETQYF

abundance: NA
d_gene: NA
j_gene: TRBJ1-2
v_gene: TRBV29-1
CDR3nt: TGCAGCGTTGATACTGACCGGGACGGCTATGGCTACACCTTC
CDR3aa: CSVDTDRDGYGYTF

abundance: NA
d_gene: NA
j_gene: TRBJ2-1
v_gene: TRBV2
CDR3nt: TGTGCCAGCAGTGAACGCCACTCGGACGGTGAGCAGTTCTTC
CDR3aa: CASSERHSDGEQFF

abundance: NA
d_gene: TRBD2
j_gene: TRBJ2-1
v_gene: TRBV6-5
CDR3nt: TGTGCCAGCAGTCCGGGACTATTCAATGAGCAGTTCTTC
CDR3aa: CASSPGLFNEQFF

abundance: NA
d_gene: NA
j_gene: TRBJ1-1
v_gene: TRBV23-1
CDR3nt: TGCGCCAGCACAATAATCGGAGCTTTCTTT
CDR3aa: CASTIIGAFF

abundance: NA
d_gene: NA
j_gene: TRBJ2-7
v_gene: TRBV18
CDR3nt: TGTGCCAGCTCACCACAGGACAGTTCCTACGAGCAGTACTTC
CDR3aa: CASSPQDSSYEQYF

abundance: NA
d_gene: NA
j_gene: TRBJ2-5
v_gene: TRBV7-9
CDR3nt: TGTGCCAGCGAGAACAGCTTCCAACAGACCCAGTACTTC
CDR3aa: CASENSFQQTQYF

abundance: NA
d_gene: TRBD1
j_gene: TRBJ1-4
v_gene: TRBV6-5
CDR3nt: TGTGCCAGCAGTTACCTCGGACAGGGGGCGGCTAATGAAAAACTGTTTTTT
CDR3aa: CASSYLGQGAANEKLFF

abundance: few
d_gene: NA
j_gene: TRBJ2-7
v_gene: TRBV6-5
CDR3nt: TGTGCCAGCAGTACTTTCAGGGCCTACGAGCAGTACTTC
CDR3aa: CASSTFRAYEQYF

abundance: NA
d_gene: NA
j_gene: TRBJ1-5
v_gene: TRBV29-1
CDR3nt: TGCAGCGTTGCCCAGGGGACCAATCAGCCCCAGCATTTT
CDR3aa: CSVAQGTNQPQHF

abundance: NA
d_gene: TRBD2
j_gene: TRBJ2-7
v_gene: TRBV7-2
CDR3nt: TGTGCCAGCAGCCCACGGGGAGGTAGCGGGGAGTACGAGCAGTACTTC
CDR3aa: CASSPRGGSGEYEQYF

abundance: NA
d_gene: TRBD1
j_gene: TRBJ2-3
v_gene: TRBV30
CDR3nt: TGTGCCTGGAGTGTATGGGACAGGGGGCGGGCAGATACGCAGTATTTT
CDR3aa: CAWSVWDRGRADTQYF

abundance: NA
d_gene: TRBD1
j_gene: TRBJ2-1
v_gene: TRBV7-3
CDR3nt: TGTGCCAGCAGCCCACAGGGGGCCCCTAACAATGAGCAGTTCTTC
CDR3aa: CASSPQGAPNNEQFF